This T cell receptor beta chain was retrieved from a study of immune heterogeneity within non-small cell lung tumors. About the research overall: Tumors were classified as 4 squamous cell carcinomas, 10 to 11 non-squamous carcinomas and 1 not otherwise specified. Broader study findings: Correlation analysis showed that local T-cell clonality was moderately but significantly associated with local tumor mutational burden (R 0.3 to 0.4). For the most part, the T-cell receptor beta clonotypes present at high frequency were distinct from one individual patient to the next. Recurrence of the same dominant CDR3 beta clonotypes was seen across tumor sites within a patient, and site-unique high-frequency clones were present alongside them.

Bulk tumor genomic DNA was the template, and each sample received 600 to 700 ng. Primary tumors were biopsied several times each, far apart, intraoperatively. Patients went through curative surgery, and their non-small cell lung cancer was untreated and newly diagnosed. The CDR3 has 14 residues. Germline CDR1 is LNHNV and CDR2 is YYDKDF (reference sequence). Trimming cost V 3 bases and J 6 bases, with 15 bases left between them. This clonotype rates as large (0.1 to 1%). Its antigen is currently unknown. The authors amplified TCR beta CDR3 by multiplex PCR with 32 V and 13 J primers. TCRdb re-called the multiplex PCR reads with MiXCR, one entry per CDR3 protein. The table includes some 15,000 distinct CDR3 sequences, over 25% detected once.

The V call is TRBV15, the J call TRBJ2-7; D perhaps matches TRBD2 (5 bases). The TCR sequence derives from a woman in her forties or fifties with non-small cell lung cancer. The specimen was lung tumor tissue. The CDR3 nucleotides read TGTGCCACCAGCAGGACTCTCGGAGGTATCGAGCAGTACTTC. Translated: CATSRTLGGIEQYF.